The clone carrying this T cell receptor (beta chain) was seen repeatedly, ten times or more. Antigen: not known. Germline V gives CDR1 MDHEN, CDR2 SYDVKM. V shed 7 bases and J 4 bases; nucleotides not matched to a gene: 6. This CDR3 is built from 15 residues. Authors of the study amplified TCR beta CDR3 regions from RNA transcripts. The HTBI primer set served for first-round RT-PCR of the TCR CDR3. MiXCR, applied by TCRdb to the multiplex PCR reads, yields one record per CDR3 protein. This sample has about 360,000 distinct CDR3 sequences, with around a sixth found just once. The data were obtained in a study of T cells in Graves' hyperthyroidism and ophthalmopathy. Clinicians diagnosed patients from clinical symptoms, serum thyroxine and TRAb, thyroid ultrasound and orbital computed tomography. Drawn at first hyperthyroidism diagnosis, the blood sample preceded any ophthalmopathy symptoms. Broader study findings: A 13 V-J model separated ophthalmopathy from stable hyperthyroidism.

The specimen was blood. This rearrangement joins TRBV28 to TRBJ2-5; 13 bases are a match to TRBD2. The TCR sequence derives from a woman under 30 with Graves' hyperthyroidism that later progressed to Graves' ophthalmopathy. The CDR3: CASNTLAGGPETQYF. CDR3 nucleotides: TGTGCCAGCAATACACTAGCGGGAGGGCCAGAGACCCAGTACTTC.